The 13 T cell receptor beta chains below all came from one sample that was sequenced in a study of blood T cell repertoires in COVID-19. The data were produced by immunoSEQ multiplex PCR, yet TCRdb's version contains in-frame clones alone and is incomplete. The sample holds around 100,000 clones; just under 90% are singletons and the top ten take less than 20%. Sequences were obtained from peripheral blood. The receptor set was obtained from a human donor in a cohort sampled during active COVID-19.

This clone was seen a handful of times. The V and J genes are TRBV7-9 and TRBJ1-2, with D tentatively TRBD1 (5 bases). V was pared by 5 bases and J by 3 bases, with 22 bases between. The CDR3 has 17 residues. CDR1 and CDR2 from the germline V gene are SEHNR and FQNEAQ (reference sequence). The CDR3 loop is CASSLTEGQPRDYGYTF. DNA for the CDR3: TGTGCCAGCAGCCTGACGGAGGGGCAGCCTAGGGACTATGGCTACACCTTC.

This clone has only a few counts. Written as DNA, the CDR3 is TGCGCCAGCAGTCAGGATGACAGGCAAGTCACTGAAGCTTTCTTT. Translating gives CASSQDDRQVTEAFF. The rearrangement joins TRBV23-1 to TRBJ1-1, with D possibly being TRBD1 (6 bases). TRBV23-1 is given ORF status, its function remaining uncertain. The ends were cut back, 3 bases at V and 4 bases at J, with 15 bases in the middle. The CDR3 runs 15 residues.

This chain connects TRBV7-9 to TRBJ1-1; possibly TRBD1 for D (5 bases). Trimming pared 5 bases from V and 7 bases from J, leaving 17 bases between. Germline values: CDR1 SEHNR, CDR2 FQNEAQ (reference sequence). This CDR3 is built from 14 residues. The CDR3 DNA reads as TGTGCCAGCAGCCCGAATGGAGGGGAGGGTGAAGCTTTCTTT. This sequence encodes CASSPNGGEGEAFF. Full variable domain (rest looked up from reference TRBV7-9 and TRBJ1-1): DTGVSQNPRHKITKRGQNVTFRCDPISEHNRLYWYRQTLGQGPEFLTYFQNEAQLEKSRLLSDRFSAERPKGSFSTLEIQRTEQGDSAMYLCASSPNGGEGEAFFGQGTRLTVV.

The rearrangement joins TRBV29-1 to TRBJ2-1, with D tentatively TRBD2 (6 bases). The CDR3 sequence is 17 residues long. Germline V gene lookup returns CDR1 SQVTM and CDR2 ANQGSEA. The V end was cut by 2 bases, the J end by 3 bases, with 20 bases between. CDR3 coding DNA: TGCAGCGTTGAACAGCGATCCGGGACTCAAGTCTACAATGAGCAGTTCTTC. As protein: CSVEQRSGTQVYNEQFF.

This clone was counted once. The chain links TRBV3-1 (or the pseudogene TRBV3-2) to TRBJ1-6; D is possibly TRBD1 (5 bases). From germline, CDR1 is LGHDT and CDR2 YNNKEL (reference sequence). The V end lost 1 base, the J end lost 8 bases, and 9 bases lay between the germline ends. The CDR3 runs to 14 residues. The CDR3 sequence: CASSQVGGDSPLHF. The CDR3 DNA sequence: TGTGCCAGCAGCCAAGTCGGAGGGGATTCACCCCTCCACTTT.

The genes are TRBV18 and TRBJ1-1; perhaps TRBD1 as D (5 bases). The CDR3 runs 12 residues. V was cut by 4 bases and J by 11 bases, with 14 bases left in between. CDR1 is KGHSH and CDR2 is LQKENI in the germline V gene. The CDR3 sequence: CASSLGGDLAFF. DNA for the CDR3: TGTGCCAGCTCACTGGGGGGGGATTTGGCTTTCTTT.

The J gene is TRBJ2-2, the V gene TRBV3-1 (or the pseudogene TRBV3-2); no clear D gene. The length of the CDR3 is 15 residues. V was cut by 1 base and J by 4 bases, with 10 bases left in between. The germline CDR1 and CDR2 sequences are LGHDT and YNNKEL (reference sequence). Written as DNA, the CDR3 is TGTGCCAGCAGCCAAGGGAACAGTGTCACCGGGGAGCTGTTTTTT. Amino acid sequence: CASSQGNSVTGELFF.

The CDR3 spells CAFGSGLTDTQYF. Here the CDR3 DNA reads TGTGCCTTCGGGAGCGGGTTGACAGATACGCAGTATTTT. V usage is TRBV30 and J usage is TRBJ2-3; possible D gene TRBD2, 6 bases. The V gene's germline CDR1 is GTSNPN and CDR2 SVGIG (reference sequence). The CDR3 spans 13 residues. V was cut by 7 bases and J by 3 bases, with 14 bases left in between.

This chain connects TRBV10-3 to TRBJ2-6; 7 nucleotides agree with TRBD1. The CDR3 is made up of 20 amino acids. Germline loops: CDR1 ENHRY, CDR2 SYGVKD. The trim removed 0 bases at V and 0 bases at J, leaving 11 bases unmatched. The CDR3 nucleotides are TGTGCCATCAGTGAGTCGGTGGGTAGGGGGCTGGACTCTGGGGCCAACGTCCTGACTTTC. Encoded protein: CAISESVGRGLDSGANVLTF.

The chain links TRBV7-9 to TRBJ2-7, with D possibly being TRBD1 (6 bases). CDR1 and CDR2 from the germline V gene are SEHNR and FQNEAQ (reference sequence). V was trimmed by 2 bases and J by 5 bases, leaving 13 bases between them. The CDR3 spans 14 residues. For the CDR3, the DNA is TGTGCCAGCAGCTTACAGGGGTATATCGACGAGCAGTACTTC. This translates into CASSLQGYIDEQYF.

This clone was recorded once. The V and J genes are TRBV7-8 and TRBJ1-1; TRBD1 is a possible D gene (5 bases). This CDR3 is built from 15 residues. Germline V CDR1 and CDR2: SGHVS, FQNEAQ. Trimming stripped 5 bases from V and 0 bases from J, with 13 bases between. The CDR3 DNA sequence: TGTGCCAGCAGCACCGTCGGGGGAATGAACACTGAAGCTTTCTTT. Its translation is CASSTVGGMNTEAFF.

This clone was counted once. The chain has TRBV3-1 (or the pseudogene TRBV3-2) and TRBJ1-1; no clear D. Per the germline V gene, CDR1 is LGHDT and CDR2 is YNNKEL (reference sequence). CDR3 size: 14 residues. Deletions cut 4 bases from V and 1 base from J, with 10 bases between. CDR3 nucleotide sequence: TGTGCCAGCAGCCTAACCGGTGGGAACACTGAAGCTTTCTTT. It translates to CASSLTGGNTEAFF.

The chain recombines TRBV6-4 with TRBJ2-1; 9 bases line up with TRBD2. Germline V gene data show CDR1 as MRHNA and CDR2 as SNTAGT. The length of the CDR3 is 13 residues. Germline trimming cut 9 bases from V and 3 bases from J; bases unmatched to any gene: 3. The CDR3 nucleotides read TGTGCCAGAGGGACTAGCTGCTACAATGAGCAGTTCTTC. Translation gives CARGTSCYNEQFF.